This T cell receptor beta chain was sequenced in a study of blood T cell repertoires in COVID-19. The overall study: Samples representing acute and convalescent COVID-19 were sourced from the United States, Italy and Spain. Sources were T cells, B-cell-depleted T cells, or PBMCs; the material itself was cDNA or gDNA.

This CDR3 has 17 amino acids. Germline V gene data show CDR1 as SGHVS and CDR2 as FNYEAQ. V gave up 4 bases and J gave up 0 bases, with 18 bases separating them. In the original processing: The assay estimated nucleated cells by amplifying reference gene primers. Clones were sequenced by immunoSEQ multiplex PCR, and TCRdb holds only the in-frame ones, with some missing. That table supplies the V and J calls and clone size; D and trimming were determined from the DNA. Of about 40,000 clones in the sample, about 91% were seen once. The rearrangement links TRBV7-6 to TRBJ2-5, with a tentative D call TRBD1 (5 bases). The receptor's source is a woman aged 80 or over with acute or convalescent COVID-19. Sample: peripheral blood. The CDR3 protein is CASSSPWGAPYQETQYF. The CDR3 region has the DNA TGTGCCAGCAGCTCCCCTTGGGGCGCCCCGTACCAAGAGACCCAGTACTTC.